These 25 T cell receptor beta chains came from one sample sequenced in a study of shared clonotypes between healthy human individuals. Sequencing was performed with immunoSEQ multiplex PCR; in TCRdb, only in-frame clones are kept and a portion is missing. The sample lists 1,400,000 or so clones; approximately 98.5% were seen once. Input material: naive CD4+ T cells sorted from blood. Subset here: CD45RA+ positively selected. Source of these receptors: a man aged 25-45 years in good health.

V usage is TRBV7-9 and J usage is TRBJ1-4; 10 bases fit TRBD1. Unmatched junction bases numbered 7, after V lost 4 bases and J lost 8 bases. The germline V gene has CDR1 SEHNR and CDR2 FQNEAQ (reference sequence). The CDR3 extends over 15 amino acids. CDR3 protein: CASSYTDRGSEKLFF. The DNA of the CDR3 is TGTGCCAGCAGCTATACGGACAGGGGGTCGGAAAAACTGTTTTTT. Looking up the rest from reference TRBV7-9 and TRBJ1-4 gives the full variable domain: DTGVSQNPRHKITKRGQNVTFRCDPISEHNRLYWYRQTLGQGPEFLTYFQNEAQLEKSRLLSDRFSAERPKGSFSTLEIQRTEQGDSAMYLCASSYTDRGSEKLFFGSGTQLSVL.

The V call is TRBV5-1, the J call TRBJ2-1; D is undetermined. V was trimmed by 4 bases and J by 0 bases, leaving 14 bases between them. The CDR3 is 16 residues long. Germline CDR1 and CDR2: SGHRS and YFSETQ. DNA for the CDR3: TGCGCCAGCAGCCCGGGCAGGACCAACTCCTACAATGAGCAGTTCTTC. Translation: CASSPGRTNSYNEQFF.

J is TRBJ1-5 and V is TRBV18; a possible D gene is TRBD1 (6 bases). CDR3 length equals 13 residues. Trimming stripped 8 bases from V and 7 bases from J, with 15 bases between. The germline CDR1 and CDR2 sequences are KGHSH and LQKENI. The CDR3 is CASTPGANQPQHF. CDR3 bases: TGTGCCAGCACGCCGGGGGCTAACCAGCCCCAGCATTTT.

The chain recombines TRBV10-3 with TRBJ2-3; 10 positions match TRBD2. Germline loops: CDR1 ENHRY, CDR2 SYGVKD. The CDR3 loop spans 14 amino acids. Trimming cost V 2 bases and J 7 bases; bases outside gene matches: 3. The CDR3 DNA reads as TGTGCCATCAGTGAGCTAGCGGGAGTAAATACGCAGTATTTT. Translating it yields CAISELAGVNTQYF.

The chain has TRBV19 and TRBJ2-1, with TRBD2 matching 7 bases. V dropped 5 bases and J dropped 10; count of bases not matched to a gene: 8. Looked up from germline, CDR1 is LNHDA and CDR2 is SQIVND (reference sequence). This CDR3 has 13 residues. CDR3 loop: CASSGKREVEQFF. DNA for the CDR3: TGTGCCAGTAGTGGAAAACGGGAGGTGGAGCAGTTCTTC.

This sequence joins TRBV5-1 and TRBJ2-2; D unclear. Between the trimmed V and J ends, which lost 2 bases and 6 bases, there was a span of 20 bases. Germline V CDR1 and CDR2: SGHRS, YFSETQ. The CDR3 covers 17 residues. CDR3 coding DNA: TGCGCCAGCAGCTTCCTCCACACCCAACTGGCCTCCGGGGAGCTGTTTTTT. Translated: CASSFLHTQLASGELFF.

CDR3 loop: CATSDRGDQPQHF. The DNA of the CDR3 is TGTGCCACCTCGGACAGGGGGGATCAGCCCCAGCATTTT. V is TRBV21-1 and J is TRBJ1-5; the table's D call, TRBD1, was not checked against the DNA. TRBV21-1 is tagged as a pseudogene. CDR3 length equals 13 residues.

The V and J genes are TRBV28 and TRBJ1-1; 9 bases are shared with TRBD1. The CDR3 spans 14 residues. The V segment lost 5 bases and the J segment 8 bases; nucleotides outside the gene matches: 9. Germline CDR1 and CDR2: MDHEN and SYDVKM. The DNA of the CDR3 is TGTGCCAGCAGTCTAAACGGACAGGGGCGAGAAGCTTTCTTT. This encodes CASSLNGQGREAFF.

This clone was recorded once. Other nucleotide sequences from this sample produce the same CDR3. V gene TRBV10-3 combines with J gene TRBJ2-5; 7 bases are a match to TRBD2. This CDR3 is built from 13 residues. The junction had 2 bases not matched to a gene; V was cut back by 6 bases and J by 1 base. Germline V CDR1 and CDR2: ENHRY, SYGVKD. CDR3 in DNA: TGTGCCATCAGAGCGGGACTCCAAGAGACCCAGTACTTC. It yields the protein CAIRAGLQETQYF.

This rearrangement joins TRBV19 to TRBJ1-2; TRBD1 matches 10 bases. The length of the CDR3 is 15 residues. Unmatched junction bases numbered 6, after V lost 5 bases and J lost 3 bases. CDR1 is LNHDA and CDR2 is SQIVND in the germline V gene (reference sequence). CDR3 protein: CASSVTGTGDYGYTF. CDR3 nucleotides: TGTGCCAGTAGTGTTACCGGGACAGGGGACTATGGCTACACCTTC.

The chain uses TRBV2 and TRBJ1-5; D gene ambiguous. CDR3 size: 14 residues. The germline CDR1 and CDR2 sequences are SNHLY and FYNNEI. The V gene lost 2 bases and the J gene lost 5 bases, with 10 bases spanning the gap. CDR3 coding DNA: TGTGCCAGCAGTGAATCGGATTTAGATCAGCCCCAGCATTTT. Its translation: CASSESDLDQPQHF.

CDR3 in amino acids: CASSGRTGTNEKLFF. The DNA of the CDR3 is TGTGCCAGCAGTGGACGGACAGGGACTAATGAAAAACTGTTTTTT. This chain links TRBV2 with TRBJ1-4; TRBD1 aligns across 8 bases. V was pared by 4 bases and J by 2 bases, with 3 bases of the junction left unmatched. The CDR3 totals 15 residues. The germline CDR1 and CDR2 sequences are SNHLY and FYNNEI.

The CDR3 is CASSGLGENIQYF. The CDR3 DNA sequence: TGTGCCAGCTCAGGACTAGGGGAAAACATTCAGTACTTC. This chain connects TRBV18 to TRBJ2-4; TRBD2 aligns across 7 bases. The CDR3 is 13 amino acids. CDR1 KGHSH and CDR2 LQKENI come from the germline V gene. The V and J ends lost 5 bases and 5 bases, in that order; junction bases with no gene match: 3.

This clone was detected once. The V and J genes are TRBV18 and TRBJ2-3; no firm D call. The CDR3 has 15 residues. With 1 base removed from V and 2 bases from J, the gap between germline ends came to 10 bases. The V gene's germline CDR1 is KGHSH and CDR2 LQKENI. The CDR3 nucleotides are TGTGCCAGCTCACCACGCACACCCAACACAGATACGCAGTATTTT. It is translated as CASSPRTPNTDTQYF.

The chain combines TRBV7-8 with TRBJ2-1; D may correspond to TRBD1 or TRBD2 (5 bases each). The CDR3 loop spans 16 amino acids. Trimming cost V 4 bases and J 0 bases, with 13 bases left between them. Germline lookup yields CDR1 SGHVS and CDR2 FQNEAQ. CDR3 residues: CASSSGADLSYNEQFF. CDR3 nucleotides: TGTGCCAGCAGCTCCGGGGCGGATCTCTCCTACAATGAGCAGTTCTTC.

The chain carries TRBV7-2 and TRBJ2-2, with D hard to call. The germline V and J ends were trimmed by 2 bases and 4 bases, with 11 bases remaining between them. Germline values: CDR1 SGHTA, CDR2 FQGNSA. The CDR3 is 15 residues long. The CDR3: CASSLSTFPTGELFF. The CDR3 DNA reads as TGTGCCAGCAGCTTATCTACCTTCCCCACCGGGGAGCTGTTTTTT.

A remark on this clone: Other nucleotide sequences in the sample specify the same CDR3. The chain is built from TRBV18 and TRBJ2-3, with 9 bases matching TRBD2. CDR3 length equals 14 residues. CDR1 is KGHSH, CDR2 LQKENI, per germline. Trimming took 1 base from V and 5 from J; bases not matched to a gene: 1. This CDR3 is CASSPLLAGDTQYF. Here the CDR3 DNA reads TGTGCCAGCTCACCACTACTAGCGGGAGATACGCAGTATTTT.

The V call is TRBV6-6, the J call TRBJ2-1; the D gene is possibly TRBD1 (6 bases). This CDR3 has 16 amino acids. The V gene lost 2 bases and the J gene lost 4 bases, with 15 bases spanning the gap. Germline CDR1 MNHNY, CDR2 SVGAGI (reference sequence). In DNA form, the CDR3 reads TGTGCCAGCAGTTACGACAAAGGACAGCGTTACAATGAGCAGTTCTTC. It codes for CASSYDKGQRYNEQFF.

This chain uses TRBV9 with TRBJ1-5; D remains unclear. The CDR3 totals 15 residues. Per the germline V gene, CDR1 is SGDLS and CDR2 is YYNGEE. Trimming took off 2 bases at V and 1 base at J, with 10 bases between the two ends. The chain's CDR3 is CASSVRGLSNQPQHF. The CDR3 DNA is TGTGCCAGCAGCGTTAGAGGGCTGAGCAATCAGCCCCAGCATTTT.

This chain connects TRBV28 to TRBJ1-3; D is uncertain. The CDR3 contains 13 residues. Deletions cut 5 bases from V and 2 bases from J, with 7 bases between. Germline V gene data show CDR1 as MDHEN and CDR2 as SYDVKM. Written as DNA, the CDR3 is TGTGCCAGCAGTCGCCAACCTGGAAACACCATATATTTT. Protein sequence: CASSRQPGNTIYF. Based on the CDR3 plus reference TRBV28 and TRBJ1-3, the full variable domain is DVKVTQSSRYLVKRTGEKVFLECVQDMDHENMFWYRQDPGLGLRLIYFSYDVKMKEKGDIPEGYSVSREKKERFSLILESASTNQTSMYLCASSRQPGNTIYFGEGSWLTVV.

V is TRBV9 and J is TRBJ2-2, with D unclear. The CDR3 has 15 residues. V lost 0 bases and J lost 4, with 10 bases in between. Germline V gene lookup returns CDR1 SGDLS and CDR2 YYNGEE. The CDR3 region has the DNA TGTGCCAGCAGCGTAGAGGTCGTGTCCACCGGGGAGCTGTTTTTT. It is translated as CASSVEVVSTGELFF.

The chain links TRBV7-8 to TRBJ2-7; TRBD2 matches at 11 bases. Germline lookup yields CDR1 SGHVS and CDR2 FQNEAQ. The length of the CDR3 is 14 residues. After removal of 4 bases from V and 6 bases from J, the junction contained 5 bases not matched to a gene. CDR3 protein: CASSSLLAGAEQYF. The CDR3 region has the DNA TGTGCCAGCAGCTCCCTACTAGCGGGAGCCGAGCAGTACTTC.

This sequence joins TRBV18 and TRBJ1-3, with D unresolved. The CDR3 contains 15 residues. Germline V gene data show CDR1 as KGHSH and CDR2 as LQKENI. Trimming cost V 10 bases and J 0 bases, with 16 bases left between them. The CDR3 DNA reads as TGTGCCATCCCATCGACGGGATCCTCTGGAAACACCATATATTTT. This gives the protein CAIPSTGSSGNTIYF. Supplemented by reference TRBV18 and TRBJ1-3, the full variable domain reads NAGVMQNPRHLVRRRGQEARLRCSPMKGHSHVYWYRQLPEEGLKFMVYLQKENIIDESGMPKERFSAEFPKEGPSILRIQQVVRGDSAAYFCAIPSTGSSGNTIYFGEGSWLTVV.

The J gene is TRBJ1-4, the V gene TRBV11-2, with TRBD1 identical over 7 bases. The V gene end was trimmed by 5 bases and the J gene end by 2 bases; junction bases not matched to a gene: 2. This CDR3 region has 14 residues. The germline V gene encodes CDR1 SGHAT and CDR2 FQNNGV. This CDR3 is CASSPRGTNEKLFF. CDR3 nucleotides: TGTGCCAGCAGCCCCAGGGGGACTAATGAAAAACTGTTTTTT. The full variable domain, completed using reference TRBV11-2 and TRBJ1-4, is EAGVAQSPRYKIIEKRQSVAFWCNPISGHATLYWYQQILGQGPKLLIQFQNNGVVDDSQLPKDRFSAERLKGVDSTLKIQPAKLEDSAVYLCASSPRGTNEKLFFGSGTQLSVL.

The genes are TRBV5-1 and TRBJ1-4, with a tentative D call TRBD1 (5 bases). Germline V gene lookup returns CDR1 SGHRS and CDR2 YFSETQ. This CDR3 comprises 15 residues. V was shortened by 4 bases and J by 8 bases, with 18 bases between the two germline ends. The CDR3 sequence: CASSTTGYSEEKLFF. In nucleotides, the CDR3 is TGCGCCAGCAGCACCACAGGATACTCAGAGGAAAAACTGTTTTTT. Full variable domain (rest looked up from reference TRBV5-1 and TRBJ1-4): KAGVTQTPRYLIKTRGQQVTLSCSPISGHRSVSWYQQTPGQGLQFLFEYFSETQRNKGNFPGRFSGRQFSNSRSEMNVSTLELGDSALYLCASSTTGYSEEKLFFGSGTQLSVL.